A single T cell receptor beta chain is shown here with its context. Participants were aged about 18 to 95 years, lived in about 26 US areas, and enrolled virtually. Donors were grouped by their self-reported clinical history. As originally analysed: Amplifying reference gene primers gave estimates of nucleated cell counts. The table came from immunoSEQ multiplex PCR; TCRdb's copy has only in-frame clones and leaves some out. V and J calls and clone size are those listed in that table; D and trimming were worked out from the DNA. The sample includes some 270,000 clones, 70% to 90% seen only once; the top ten take about 4%. This entry is derived from a study of blood T cell repertoires in COVID-19. In the study overall: COVID-19 samples from acute and convalescent phases originated in the United States, Italy and Spain.

The CDR3 is 14 amino acids. Germline lookup yields CDR1 SNHLY and CDR2 FYNNEI. Trimming removed 6 bases at V and 2 bases at J, with 13 bases between. The sequenced material came from PBMCs or T cells enriched from blood (not recorded which). This chain uses TRBV2 with TRBJ2-5, with a weak D call TRBD1 (5 bases). This clonotype was obtained from a woman under 40 with acute COVID-19. CDR3 loop: CASRPRTTQETQYF. The CDR3 region has the DNA TGTGCCAGCAGACCAAGGACAACACAAGAGACCCAGTACTTC.